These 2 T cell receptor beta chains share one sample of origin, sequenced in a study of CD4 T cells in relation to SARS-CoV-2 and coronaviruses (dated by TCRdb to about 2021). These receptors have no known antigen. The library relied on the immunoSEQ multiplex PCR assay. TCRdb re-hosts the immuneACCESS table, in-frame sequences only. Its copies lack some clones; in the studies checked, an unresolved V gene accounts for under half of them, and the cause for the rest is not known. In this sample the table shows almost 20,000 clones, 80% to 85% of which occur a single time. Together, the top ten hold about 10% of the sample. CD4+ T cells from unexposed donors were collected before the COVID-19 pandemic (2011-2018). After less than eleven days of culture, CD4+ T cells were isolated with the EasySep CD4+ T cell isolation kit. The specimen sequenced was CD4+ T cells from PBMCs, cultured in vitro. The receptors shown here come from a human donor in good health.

This CDR3 is CASSYIQGNLGSPLHF. CDR3 bases: TGTGCCAGTAGTTACATACAGGGCAACCTCGGGTCACCCCTCCACTTT. The chain is built from TRBV19 and TRBJ1-6; D might be TRBD1 (6 bases). Per the germline V gene, CDR1 is LNHDA and CDR2 is SQIVND (reference sequence). V was clipped by 5 bases and J by 10 bases, with 21 bases between them. The CDR3 is 16 residues long.

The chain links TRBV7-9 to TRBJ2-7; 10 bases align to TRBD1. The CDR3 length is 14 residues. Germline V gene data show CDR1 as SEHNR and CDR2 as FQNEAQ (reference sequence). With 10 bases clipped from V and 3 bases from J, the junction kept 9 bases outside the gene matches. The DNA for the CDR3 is TGTGCCACGCAAACCGGGACAGGGGACTACGAGCAGTACTTC. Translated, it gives CATQTGTGDYEQYF.